This T cell receptor (beta chain) was captured in a study of PD-1 blockade in classical Hodgkin lymphoma. Study observations and caveats: As was reported, newly diagnosed patients showed lower baseline TCR diversity than healthy donors did. The study found complete responders had baseline diversity similar to newly diagnosed patients.

A note on this clone: Its specificity is not known.

The data were produced by immunoSEQ multiplex PCR, yet TCRdb's version contains in-frame clones alone and is incomplete. In the table there are tens of thousands of clones, approximately 90% of which are singletons. The V end lost 1 base, the J end lost 3 bases, and 15 bases lay between the germline ends. This CDR3 is 16 amino acids long. Germline CDR1 reads SEHNR; CDR2 reads FQNEAQ (reference sequence). Time point here: cycle 4 day 1 (C4D1), after about 6 weeks of nivolumab. Brentuximab vedotin exposure varied, and every patient relapsed after autologous stem cell transplantation. The genes are TRBV7-9 and TRBJ1-1, with unresolved D. The clonotype originates from a human donor with classical Hodgkin lymphoma. The starting material was peripheral blood mononuclear cells (PBMCs), obtained before the fourth cycle of nivolumab. This CDR3 is CASSLVLVSADTEAFF. DNA for the CDR3: TGTGCCAGCAGCTTAGTATTGGTCTCGGCCGACACTGAAGCTTTCTTT.